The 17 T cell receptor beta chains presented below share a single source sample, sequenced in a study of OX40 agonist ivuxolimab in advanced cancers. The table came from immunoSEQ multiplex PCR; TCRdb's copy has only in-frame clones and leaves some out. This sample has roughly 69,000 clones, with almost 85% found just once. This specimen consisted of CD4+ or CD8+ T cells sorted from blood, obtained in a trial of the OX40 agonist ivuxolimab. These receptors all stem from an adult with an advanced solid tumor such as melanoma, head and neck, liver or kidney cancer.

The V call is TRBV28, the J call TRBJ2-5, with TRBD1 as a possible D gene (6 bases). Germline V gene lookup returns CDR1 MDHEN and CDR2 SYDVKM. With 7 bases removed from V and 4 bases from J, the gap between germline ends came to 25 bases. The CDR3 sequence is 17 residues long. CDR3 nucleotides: TGTGCCAGCACCCCAGACCCCAGGGGACAATTATCAGAGACCCAGTACTTC. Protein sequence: CASTPDPRGQLSETQYF.

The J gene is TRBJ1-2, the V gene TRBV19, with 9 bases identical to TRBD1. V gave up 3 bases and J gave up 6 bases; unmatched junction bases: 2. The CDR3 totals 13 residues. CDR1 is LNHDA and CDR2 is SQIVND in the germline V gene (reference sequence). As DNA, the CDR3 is TGTGCCAGTAGTATCCGGGACAGGGATGGCTACACCTTC. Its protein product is CASSIRDRDGYTF. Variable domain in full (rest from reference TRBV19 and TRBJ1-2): DGGITQSPKYLFRKEGQNVTLSCEQNLNHDAMYWYRQDPGQGLRLIYYSQIVNDFQKGDIAEGYSVSREKKESFPLTVTSAQKNPTAFYLCASSIRDRDGYTFGSGTRLTVV.

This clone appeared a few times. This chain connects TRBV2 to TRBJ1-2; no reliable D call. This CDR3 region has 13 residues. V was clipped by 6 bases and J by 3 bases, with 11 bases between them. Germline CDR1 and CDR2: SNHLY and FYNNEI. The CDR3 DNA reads TGTGCCAGCAGCCAAGGACCAGACTATGGCTACACCTTC. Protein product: CASSQGPDYGYTF. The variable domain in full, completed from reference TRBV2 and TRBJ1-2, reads EPEVTQTPSHQVTQMGQEVILRCVPISNHLYFYWYRQILGQKVEFLVSFYNNEISEKSEIFDDQFSVERPDGSNFTLKIRSTKLEDSAMYFCASSQGPDYGYTFGSGTRLTVV.

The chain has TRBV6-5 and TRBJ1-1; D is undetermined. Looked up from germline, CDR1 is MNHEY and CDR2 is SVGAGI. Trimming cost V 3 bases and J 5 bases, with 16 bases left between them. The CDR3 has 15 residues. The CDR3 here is CASSYPLLRGTEAFF. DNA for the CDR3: TGTGCCAGCAGTTATCCCCTTTTACGCGGGACTGAAGCTTTCTTT.

This CDR3 reads CASSPMRDSPYEQYF. The CDR3 nucleotides are TGTGCCAGCTCACCAATGCGGGACAGCCCTTACGAGCAGTACTTC. The chain links TRBV18 to TRBJ2-7, with D maybe TRBD1 (7 bases). Germline values: CDR1 KGHSH, CDR2 LQKENI. The CDR3 extends over 15 amino acids. Trimming removed 2 bases at V and 4 bases at J, with 15 bases between. The entire variable domain, with the rest obtained from reference TRBV18 and TRBJ2-7, is as follows: NAGVMQNPRHLVRRRGQEARLRCSPMKGHSHVYWYRQLPEEGLKFMVYLQKENIIDESGMPKERFSAEFPKEGPSILRIQQVVRGDSAAYFCASSPMRDSPYEQYFGPGTRLTVT.

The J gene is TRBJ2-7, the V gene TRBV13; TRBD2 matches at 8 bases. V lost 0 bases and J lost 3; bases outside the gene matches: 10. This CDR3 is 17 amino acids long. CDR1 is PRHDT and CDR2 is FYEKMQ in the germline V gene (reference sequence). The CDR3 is CASSLGPGSGSDYEQYF. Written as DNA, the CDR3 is TGTGCCAGCAGCTTAGGGCCGGGGAGCGGGAGTGACTACGAGCAGTACTTC.

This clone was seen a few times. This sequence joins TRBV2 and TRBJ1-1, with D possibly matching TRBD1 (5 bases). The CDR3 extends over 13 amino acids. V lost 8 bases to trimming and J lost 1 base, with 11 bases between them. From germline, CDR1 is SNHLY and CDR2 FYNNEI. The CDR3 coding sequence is TGTGCCAGCCAAAGTACAGGGAACACTGAAGCTTTCTTT. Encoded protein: CASQSTGNTEAFF.

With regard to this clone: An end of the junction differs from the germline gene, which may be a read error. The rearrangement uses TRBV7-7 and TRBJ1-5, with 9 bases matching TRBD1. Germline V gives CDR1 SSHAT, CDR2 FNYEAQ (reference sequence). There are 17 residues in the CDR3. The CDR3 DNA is TGTGCTAGCAGCTCCCGGACAGGGGTAGGGCTTAGTCAGCCCCAGCATTTT. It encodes CASSSRTGVGLSQPQHF. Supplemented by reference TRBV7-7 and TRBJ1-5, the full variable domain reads GAGVSQSPRYKVTKRGQDVTLRCDPISSHATLYWYQQALGQGPEFLTYFNYEAQPDKSGLPSDRFSAERPEGSISTLTIQRTEQRDSAMYRCASSSRTGVGLSQPQHFGDGTRLSIL.

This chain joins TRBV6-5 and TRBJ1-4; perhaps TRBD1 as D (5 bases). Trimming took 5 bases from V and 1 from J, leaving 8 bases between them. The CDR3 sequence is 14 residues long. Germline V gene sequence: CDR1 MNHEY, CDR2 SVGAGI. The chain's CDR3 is CASSGQVTNEKLFF. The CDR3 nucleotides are TGTGCCAGCAGTGGACAAGTAACTAATGAAAAACTGTTTTTT.

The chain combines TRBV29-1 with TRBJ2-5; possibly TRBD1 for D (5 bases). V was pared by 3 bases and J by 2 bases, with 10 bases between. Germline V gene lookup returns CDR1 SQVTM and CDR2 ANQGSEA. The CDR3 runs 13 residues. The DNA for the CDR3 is TGCAGCGTTGACGCAGGGTTTCAAGAGACCCAGTACTTC. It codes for CSVDAGFQETQYF.

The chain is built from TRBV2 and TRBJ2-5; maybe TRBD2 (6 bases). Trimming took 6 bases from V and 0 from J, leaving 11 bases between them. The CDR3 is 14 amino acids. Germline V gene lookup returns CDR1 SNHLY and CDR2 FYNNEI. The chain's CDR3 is CASSGTVYQETQYF. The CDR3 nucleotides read TGTGCCAGCAGCGGGACTGTGTACCAAGAGACCCAGTACTTC.

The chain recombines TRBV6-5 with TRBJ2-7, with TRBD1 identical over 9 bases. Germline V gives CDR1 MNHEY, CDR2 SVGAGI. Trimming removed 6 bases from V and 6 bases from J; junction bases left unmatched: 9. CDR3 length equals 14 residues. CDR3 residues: CASSPPGQGPEQYF. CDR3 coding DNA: TGTGCCAGCAGCCCCCCGGGACAGGGACCCGAGCAGTACTTC.

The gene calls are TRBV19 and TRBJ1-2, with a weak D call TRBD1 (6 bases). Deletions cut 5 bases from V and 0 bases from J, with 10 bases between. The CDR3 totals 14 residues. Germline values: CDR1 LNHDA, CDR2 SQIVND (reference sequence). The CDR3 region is CASSGQRANYGYTF. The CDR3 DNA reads TGTGCCAGTAGTGGACAGCGAGCTAACTATGGCTACACCTTC.

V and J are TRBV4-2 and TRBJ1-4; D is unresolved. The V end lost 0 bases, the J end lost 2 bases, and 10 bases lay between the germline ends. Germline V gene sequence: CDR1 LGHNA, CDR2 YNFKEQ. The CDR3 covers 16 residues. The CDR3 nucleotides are TGTGCCAGCAGCCAAGAACATCAAAGGACTAATGAAAAACTGTTTTTT. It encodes CASSQEHQRTNEKLFF.

CDR3 protein: CASREDSSYNEQFF. The CDR3 region has the DNA TGTGCCAGCAGGGAGGACAGTTCCTACAATGAGCAGTTCTTC. V gene TRBV2 combines with J gene TRBJ2-1; D possibly corresponds to TRBD1 (6 bases). V was pared by 6 bases and J by 1 base, with 10 bases between. In germline, CDR1 is SNHLY, CDR2 FYNNEI. CDR3 size: 14 residues. The full variable domain, with the rest looked up from reference TRBV2 and TRBJ2-1, is EPEVTQTPSHQVTQMGQEVILRCVPISNHLYFYWYRQILGQKVEFLVSFYNNEISEKSEIFDDQFSVERPDGSNFTLKIRSTKLEDSAMYFCASREDSSYNEQFFGPGTRLTVL.

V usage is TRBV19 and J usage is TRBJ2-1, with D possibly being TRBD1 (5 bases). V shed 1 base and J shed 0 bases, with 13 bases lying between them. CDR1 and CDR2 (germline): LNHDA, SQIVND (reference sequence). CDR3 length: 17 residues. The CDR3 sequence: CASSIAPRGSSYNEQFF. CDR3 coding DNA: TGTGCCAGTAGTATAGCTCCAAGGGGTAGCTCCTACAATGAGCAGTTCTTC.

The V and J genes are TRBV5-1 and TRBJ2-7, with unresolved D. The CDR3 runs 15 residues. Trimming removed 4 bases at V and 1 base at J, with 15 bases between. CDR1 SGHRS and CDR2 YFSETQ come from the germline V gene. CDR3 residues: CASSPAPTTSYEQYF. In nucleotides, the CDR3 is TGCGCCAGCAGCCCCGCCCCGACAACTTCCTACGAGCAGTACTTC. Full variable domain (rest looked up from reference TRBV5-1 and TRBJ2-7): KAGVTQTPRYLIKTRGQQVTLSCSPISGHRSVSWYQQTPGQGLQFLFEYFSETQRNKGNFPGRFSGRQFSNSRSEMNVSTLELGDSALYLCASSPAPTTSYEQYFGPGTRLTVT.